A single sample gave rise to the 3 T cell receptor beta chains below, sequenced in a study of CD8+ T cells in alopecia areata. The treatment here: oral pan-JAK inhibitor, 5-10 mg twice daily. RNA extraction and reverse transcription yielded cDNA as sequencing template. Using immunoSEQ multiplex PCR, the repertoire was profiled, and TCRdb retains in-frame clones only, with some absent. The sample lists about 200,000 clones; more than 45% were seen once. The material was CD4+ T cells sorted from blood, obtained at week 4, from a patient treated with tofacitinib. These receptors were obtained from a human donor with alopecia areata.

The chain couples TRBV25-1 to TRBJ1-5; D unclear. Germline CDR1 and CDR2: MGHDK and SYGVNS. The CDR3 has 16 residues. Trimming took 2 bases from V and 3 from J, leaving 14 bases between them. CDR3 DNA: TGTGCCAGCAGTGAAGATCCGGCAGGCCCCAATCAGCCCCAGCATTTT. Its translation is CASSEDPAGPNQPQHF.

The V gene is TRBV2, the J gene TRBJ1-3, with D hard to call. Germline values: CDR1 SNHLY, CDR2 FYNNEI. V dropped 7 bases and J dropped 4 bases, with 11 bases sitting between them. This CDR3 has 13 amino acids. The CDR3 spells CASTPRSGNTIYF. The CDR3 DNA sequence: TGTGCCAGCACTCCCAGATCCGGAAACACCATATATTTT. Based on the CDR3 plus reference TRBV2 and TRBJ1-3, the full variable domain is EPEVTQTPSHQVTQMGQEVILRCVPISNHLYFYWYRQILGQKVEFLVSFYNNEISEKSEIFDDQFSVERPDGSNFTLKIRSTKLEDSAMYFCASTPRSGNTIYFGEGSWLTVV.

CDR3 in amino acids: CAWSGQGGTEAFF. CDR3 DNA sequence: TGTGCCTGGAGTGGACAGGGGGGAACTGAAGCTTTCTTT. The genes are TRBV30 and TRBJ1-1; 9 nucleotides match TRBD1. There are 13 residues in the CDR3. CDR1 is GTSNPN and CDR2 is SVGIG in the germline V gene (reference sequence). V trimming: 1 base; J trimming: 5 bases; junction bases outside the gene matches: 2. Full variable domain (remainder filled in from reference TRBV30 and TRBJ1-1): SQTIHQWPATLVQPVGSPLSLECTVEGTSNPNLYWYRQAAGRGLQLLFYSVGIGQISSEVPQNLSASRPQDRQFILSSKKLLLSDSGFYLCAWSGQGGTEAFFGQGTRLTVV.